This T cell receptor (beta chain) derives from a study of CD4+ T cells in melanoma. Whole-study results and caveats: A reported correlation linked neoantigen-specific CD4+ T cells to CD8+, macrophage and B cell function. Diverse differentiation states were reported for melanoma neoantigen-specific CD4+ T cells.

Using immunoSEQ multiplex PCR, the repertoire was profiled, and TCRdb retains in-frame clones only, with some absent. Seen here are some 150,000 clones, around 90% observed once, and the top ten hold approximately 1.4%. In regard to this clone: Its specificity is unknown.

The TCR was taken from a human donor with melanoma.

CDR3 in amino acids: CASSGQETQYF. CDR3 DNA sequence: TGTGCCAGCAGCGGGCAAGAGACCCAGTACTTC. The V call is TRBV7-9, the J call TRBJ2-5; D is undetermined. Deletions cut 5 bases from V and 2 bases from J, with 3 bases between. CDR1 and CDR2 (germline): SEHNR, FQNEAQ (reference sequence). The CDR3 sequence is 11 residues long.